This T cell receptor beta chain originates from a study of blood T cells in healthy people across ages. This CDR3 contains 18 residues. Trimming took 4 bases from V and 0 from J; bases not matched to a gene: 15. CDR1 and CDR2 (germline): LGHDT, YNNKEL (reference sequence). This clonotype was seen more than once but under ten times. The authors ran a second PCR of 7 to 11 cycles using a sample-barcoded 5' primer and a J-beta primer mix. TCRdb fed the 5' RACE reads into MiXCR, producing one record per CDR3 protein. This sample yields 750,000 to 850,000 distinct CDR3 sequences, of which roughly 25% are seen a single time; around 3.6% belongs to the top ten. These data also featured in a second study, about T cells of mothers and their children.

V and J are TRBV3-1 and TRBJ2-7, with 7 bases lining up with TRBD2. The clonotype comes from a boy aged 5-17 years in good health. The sample taken for sequencing was blood. The CDR3 nucleotides are TGTGCCAGCAGCCCGGGAGTGGGTAGCGGGCCTAGCTCCTACGAGCAGTACTTC. This gives the protein CASSPGVGSGPSSYEQYF.